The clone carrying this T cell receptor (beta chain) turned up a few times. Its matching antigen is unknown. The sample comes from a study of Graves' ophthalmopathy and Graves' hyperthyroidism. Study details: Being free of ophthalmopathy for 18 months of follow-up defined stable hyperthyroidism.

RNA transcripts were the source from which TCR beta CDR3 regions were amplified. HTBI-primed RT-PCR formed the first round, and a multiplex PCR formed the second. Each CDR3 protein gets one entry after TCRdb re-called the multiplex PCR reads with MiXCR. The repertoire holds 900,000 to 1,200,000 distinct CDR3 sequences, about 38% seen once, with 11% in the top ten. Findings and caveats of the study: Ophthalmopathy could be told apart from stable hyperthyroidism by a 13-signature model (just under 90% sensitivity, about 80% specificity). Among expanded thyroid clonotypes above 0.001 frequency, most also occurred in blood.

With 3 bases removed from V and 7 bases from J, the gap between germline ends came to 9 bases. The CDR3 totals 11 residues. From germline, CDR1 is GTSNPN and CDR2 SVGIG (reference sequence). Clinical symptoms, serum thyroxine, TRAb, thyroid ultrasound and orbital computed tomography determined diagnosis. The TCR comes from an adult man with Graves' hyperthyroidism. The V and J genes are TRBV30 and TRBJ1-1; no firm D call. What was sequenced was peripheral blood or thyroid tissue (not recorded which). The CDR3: CAWRGGVEAFF. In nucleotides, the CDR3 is TGTGCCTGGAGAGGTGGGGTTGAAGCTTTCTTT. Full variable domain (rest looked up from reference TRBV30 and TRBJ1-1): SQTIHQWPATLVQPVGSPLSLECTVEGTSNPNLYWYRQAAGRGLQLLFYSVGIGQISSEVPQNLSASRPQDRQFILSSKKLLLSDSGFYLCAWRGGVEAFFGQGTRLTVV.